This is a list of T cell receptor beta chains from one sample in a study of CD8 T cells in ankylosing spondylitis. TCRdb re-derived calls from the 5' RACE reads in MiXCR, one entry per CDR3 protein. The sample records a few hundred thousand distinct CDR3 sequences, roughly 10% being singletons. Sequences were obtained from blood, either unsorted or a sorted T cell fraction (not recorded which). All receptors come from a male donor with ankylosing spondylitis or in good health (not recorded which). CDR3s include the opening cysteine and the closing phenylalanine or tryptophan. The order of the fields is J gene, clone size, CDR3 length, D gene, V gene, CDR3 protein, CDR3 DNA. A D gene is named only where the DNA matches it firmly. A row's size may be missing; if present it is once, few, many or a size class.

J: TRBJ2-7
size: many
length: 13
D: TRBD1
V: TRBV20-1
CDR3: CSAGRDRGYEQYF
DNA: TGCAGTGCTGGCCGGGACAGGGGCTACGAGCAGTACTTC

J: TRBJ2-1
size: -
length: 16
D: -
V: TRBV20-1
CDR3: CSARVYGQGTFNEQFF
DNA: TGCAGTGCTAGAGTTTATGGGCAGGGAACCTTCAATGAGCAGTTCTTC

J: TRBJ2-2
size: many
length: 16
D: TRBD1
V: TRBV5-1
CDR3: CASSLERTGVTGELFF
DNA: TGCGCCAGCAGCTTGGAGAGGACAGGGGTGACCGGGGAGCTGTTTTTT

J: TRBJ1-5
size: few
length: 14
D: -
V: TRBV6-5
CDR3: CASSSTDPNQPQHF
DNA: TGTGCCAGCAGTTCGACGGATCCTAATCAGCCCCAGCATTTT

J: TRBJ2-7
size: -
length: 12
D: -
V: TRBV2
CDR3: CAKQTANYEQYF
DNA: TGTGCCAAACAGACAGCAAACTACGAGCAGTACTTC

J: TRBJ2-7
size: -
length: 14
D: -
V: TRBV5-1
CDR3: CASSLPGDRYEQYF
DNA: TGCGCCAGCAGCCTTCCAGGGGATCGGTACGAGCAGTACTTC

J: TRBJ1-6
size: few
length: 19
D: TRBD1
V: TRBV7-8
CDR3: CASSWGVMGQGARNSPLHF
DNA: TGTGCCAGCAGCTGGGGCGTAATGGGACAGGGGGCTCGGAATTCACCCCTCCACTTT

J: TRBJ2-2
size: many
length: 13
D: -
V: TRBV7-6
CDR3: CASLYSNTGELFF
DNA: TGTGCCAGCTTATACAGTAACACCGGGGAGCTGTTTTTT

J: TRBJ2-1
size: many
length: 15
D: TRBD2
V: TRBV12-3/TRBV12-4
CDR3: CASSLRGALYNEQFF
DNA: TGTGCCAGCAGTTTGCGGGGGGCTCTATACAATGAGCAGTTCTTC

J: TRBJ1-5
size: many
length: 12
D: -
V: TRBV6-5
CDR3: CASGDSNQPQHF
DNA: TGTGCCAGCGGGGATAGCAATCAGCCCCAGCATTTT

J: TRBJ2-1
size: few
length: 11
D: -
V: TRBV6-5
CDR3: CASTRRQEQFF
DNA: TGTGCCAGCACCCGACGGCAAGAGCAGTTCTTC

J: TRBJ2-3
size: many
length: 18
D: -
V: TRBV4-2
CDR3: CASSPHLWGGASTDTQYF
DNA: TGTGCCAGCAGCCCCCACCTTTGGGGGGGGGCGAGCACAGATACGCAGTATTTT

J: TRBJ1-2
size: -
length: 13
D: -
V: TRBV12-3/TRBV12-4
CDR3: CASSLKVIYGYTF
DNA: TGTGCCAGCAGTTTAAAGGTTATCTATGGCTACACCTTC

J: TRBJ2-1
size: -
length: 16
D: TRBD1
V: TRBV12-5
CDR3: CASGPGQGHRYNEQFF
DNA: TGTGCTAGTGGTCCCGGACAGGGTCATAGGTACAATGAGCAGTTCTTC

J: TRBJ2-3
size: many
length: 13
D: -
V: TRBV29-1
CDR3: CSQLTRRGDTQYF
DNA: TGCAGCCAATTAACAAGAAGGGGGGATACGCAGTATTTT

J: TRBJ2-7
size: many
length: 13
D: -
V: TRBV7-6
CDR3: CASSYGGDYEQYF
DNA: TGTGCCAGCAGCTACGGGGGTGACTACGAGCAGTACTTC

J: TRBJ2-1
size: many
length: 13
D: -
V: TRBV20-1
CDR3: CSARLVPYNEQFF
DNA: TGCAGCGCTAGACTAGTCCCCTACAATGAGCAGTTCTTC

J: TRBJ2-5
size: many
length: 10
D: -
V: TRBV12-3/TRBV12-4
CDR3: CASSLETQYF
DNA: TGTGCCAGCAGTTTAGAGACCCAGTACTTC

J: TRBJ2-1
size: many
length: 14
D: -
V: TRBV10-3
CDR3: CAISGTGSVNEQFF
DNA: TGTGCCATCAGTGGAACAGGGTCGGTGAATGAGCAGTTCTTC

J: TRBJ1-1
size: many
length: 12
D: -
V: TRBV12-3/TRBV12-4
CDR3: CASSLRTAEAFF
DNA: TGTGCCAGCAGTTTACGGACCGCGGAAGCTTTCTTT

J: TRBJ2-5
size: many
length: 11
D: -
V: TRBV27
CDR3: CASRGRETQYF
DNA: TGTGCCAGCAGGGGCAGGGAGACCCAGTACTTC

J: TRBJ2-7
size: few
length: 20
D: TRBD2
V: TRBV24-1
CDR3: CATSDLIRVGNSGETYEQYF
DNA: TGTGCCACCAGTGATTTGATAAGAGTAGGAAATAGCGGGGAGACCTACGAGCAGTACTTC

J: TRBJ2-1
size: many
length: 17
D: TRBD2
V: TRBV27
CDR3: CASSSRTRGLLYNEQFF
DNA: TGTGCCAGCAGTTCCCGAACCCGGGGACTACTATACAATGAGCAGTTCTTC

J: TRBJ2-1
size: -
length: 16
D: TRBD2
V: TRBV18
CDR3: CASSLGSGRINNEQFF
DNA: TGTGCCAGCTCACTGGGAAGCGGGAGAATCAACAATGAGCAGTTCTTC

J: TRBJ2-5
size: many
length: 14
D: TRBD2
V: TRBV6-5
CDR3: CASSLAGGKETQYF
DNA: TGTGCCAGCAGTTTGGCGGGAGGTAAAGAGACCCAGTACTTC

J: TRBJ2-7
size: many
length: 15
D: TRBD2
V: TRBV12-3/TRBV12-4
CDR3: CASSLVAGVAYEQYF
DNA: TGTGCCAGCAGTTTAGTAGCGGGAGTCGCCTACGAGCAGTACTTC

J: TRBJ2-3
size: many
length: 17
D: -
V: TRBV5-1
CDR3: CASSPRWPRGSTDTQYF
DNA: TGCGCCAGCAGCCCCCGGTGGCCTCGGGGTAGCACAGATACGCAGTATTTT

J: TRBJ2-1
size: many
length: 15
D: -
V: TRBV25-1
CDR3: CASSASRDETGEQFF
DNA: TGTGCCAGCAGTGCCTCGCGGGACGAAACGGGTGAGCAGTTCTTC

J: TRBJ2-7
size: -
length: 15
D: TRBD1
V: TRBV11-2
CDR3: CASSSSTGGYREQYF
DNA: TGTGCCAGCAGCTCATCGACAGGGGGGTATCGCGAGCAGTACTTC

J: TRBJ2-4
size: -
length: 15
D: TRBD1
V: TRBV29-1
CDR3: CSVVRQGASKNIQYF
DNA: TGCAGCGTTGTCCGCCAGGGGGCTTCCAAAAACATTCAGTACTTC

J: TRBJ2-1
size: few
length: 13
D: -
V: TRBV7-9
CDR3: CASSLSDLNEQFF
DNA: TGTGCCAGCAGCCTCTCAGATCTCAATGAGCAGTTCTTC

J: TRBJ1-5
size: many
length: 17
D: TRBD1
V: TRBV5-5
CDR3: CASSLRAGQGSNQPQHF
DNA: TGTGCCAGCAGCTTAAGAGCGGGACAGGGGAGCAATCAGCCCCAGCATTTT

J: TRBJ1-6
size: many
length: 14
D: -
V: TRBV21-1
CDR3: CASMGTDNNSPLHF
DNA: TGTGCCAGCATGGGGACGGATAATAATTCACCCCTCCACTTT

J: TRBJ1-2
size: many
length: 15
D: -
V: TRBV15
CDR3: CATAPDRNINYGYTF
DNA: TGTGCCACCGCCCCAGACAGAAACATTAACTATGGCTACACCTTC

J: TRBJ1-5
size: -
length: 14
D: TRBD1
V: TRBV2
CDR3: CASSRGTGYQPQHF
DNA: TGTGCCAGCAGCCGTGGGACAGGATATCAGCCCCAGCATTTT

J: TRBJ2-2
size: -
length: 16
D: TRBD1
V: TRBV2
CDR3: CGQASGQRTSTGELFF
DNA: TGCGGCCAAGCCTCGGGACAGCGAACTTCCACCGGGGAGCTGTTTTTT

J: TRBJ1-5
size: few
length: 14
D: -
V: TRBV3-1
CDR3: CASSPLVSNQPQHF
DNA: TGTGCCAGCAGCCCCCTTGTTAGCAATCAGCCCCAGCATTTT

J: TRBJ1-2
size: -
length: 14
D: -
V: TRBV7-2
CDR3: CASSSEGNNYGYTF
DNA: TGTGCCAGCAGCTCTGAGGGGAATAACTATGGCTACACCTTC

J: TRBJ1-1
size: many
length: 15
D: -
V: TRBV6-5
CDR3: CASSYSRRGDTEAFF
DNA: TGTGCCAGCAGTTACTCCCGGCGTGGCGACACTGAAGCTTTCTTT

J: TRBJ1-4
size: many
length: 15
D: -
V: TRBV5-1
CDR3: CASSRGLATNEKLFF
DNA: TGCGCCAGCAGCCGGGGCCTTGCAACTAATGAAAAACTGTTTTTT